Shown below are 24 T cell receptor beta chains from a single sample sequenced in a study of cytomegalovirus exposure and HLA in healthy donors. The PCR employed 60 Vbeta primers together with 13 Jbeta primers. Libraries were prepared by immunoSEQ multiplex PCR; TCRdb keeps only in-frame clonotypes and omits some of them. The sample includes about 200,000 clones, approximately 80% of them seen just once. Input material: PBMCs. Every receptor here comes from a man in his fifties in good health and CMV-seronegative.

This chain connects TRBV2 to TRBJ2-1; 9 bases are shared with TRBD2. Germline V gene lookup returns CDR1 SNHLY and CDR2 FYNNEI. There are 14 residues in the CDR3. The V and J ends lost 8 bases and 6 bases, in that order; junction bases with no gene match: 8. The CDR3 DNA sequence: TGTGCCAGCTCCAAAAGCGGGAGGTCCAATGAGCAGTTCTTC. Amino acids: CASSKSGRSNEQFF.

Note on this clone: The same CDR3 can be traced to other DNA sequences in this sample. This rearrangement joins TRBV4-1 to TRBJ1-5, with 7 positions matching TRBD1. The CDR3 sequence is 14 residues long. J was trimmed by 7 bases and V by 4 bases; bases with no gene match: 7. Germline CDR1 and CDR2: MGHRA and YSYEKL. The DNA of the CDR3 is TGCGCCAGCAGCCCGGGACAGAACAACCAGCCCCAGCATTTT. Its translation: CASSPGQNNQPQHF.

V and J are TRBV5-1 and TRBJ2-2, with TRBD2 matching 7 bases. In germline, CDR1 is SGHRS, CDR2 YFSETQ. V lost 4 bases to trimming and J lost 7 bases; unmatched junction nucleotides: 16. This CDR3 comprises 17 residues. The CDR3 here is CASSPVGAGVGSGELFF. The CDR3 nucleotides read TGCGCCAGCAGCCCTGTCGGCGCGGGAGTGGGCAGCGGGGAGCTGTTTTTT. Variable domain in full (rest from reference TRBV5-1 and TRBJ2-2): KAGVTQTPRYLIKTRGQQVTLSCSPISGHRSVSWYQQTPGQGLQFLFEYFSETQRNKGNFPGRFSGRQFSNSRSEMNVSTLELGDSALYLCASSPVGAGVGSGELFFGEGSRLTVL.

This chain connects TRBV13 to TRBJ2-5; 7 bases are a match to TRBD2. The V gene end was trimmed by 4 bases and the J gene end by 4 bases; junction bases not matched to a gene: 3. The CDR3 runs to 13 residues. The germline V gene encodes CDR1 PRHDT and CDR2 FYEKMQ (reference sequence). CDR3 residues: CASSSTSRETQYF. The CDR3 DNA follows: TGTGCCAGCAGCTCGACTAGCCGAGAGACCCAGTACTTC.

V is TRBV19 and J is TRBJ1-1; a weak D match, TRBD1 (5 bases). This CDR3 comprises 14 residues. Trimming removed 7 bases from V and 0 bases from J, with 12 bases in between. Germline V gene sequence: CDR1 LNHDA, CDR2 SQIVND (reference sequence). The CDR3 DNA reads as TGTGCCAGTAATCTAAGGGGCCTGAACACTGAAGCTTTCTTT. Translation gives CASNLRGLNTEAFF. Together with reference TRBV19 and TRBJ1-1, the CDR3 gives the full variable domain: DGGITQSPKYLFRKEGQNVTLSCEQNLNHDAMYWYRQDPGQGLRLIYYSQIVNDFQKGDIAEGYSVSREKKESFPLTVTSAQKNPTAFYLCASNLRGLNTEAFFGQGTRLTVV.

The chain employs TRBV5-1 and TRBJ2-1, with TRBD2 identical over 8 bases. The germline V gene encodes CDR1 SGHRS and CDR2 YFSETQ. The CDR3 loop spans 14 amino acids. V was clipped by 5 bases and J by 4 bases; unmatched bases: 5. The CDR3 region is CASRLTSGYNEQFF. For the CDR3, the DNA is TGCGCCAGCAGGCTAACTAGCGGATACAATGAGCAGTTCTTC.

This chain uses TRBV7-3 with TRBJ2-7; 7 nucleotides agree with TRBD1. CDR1 SGHTA and CDR2 FQGTGA come from the germline V gene. This CDR3 has 13 amino acids. The ends lost 5 bases at V and 3 bases at J; junction bases unmatched: 4. In DNA, the CDR3 is TGTGCCAGCAGCAGGGACAGACACTACGAGCAGTACTTC. Encoded protein: CASSRDRHYEQYF.

The chain joins TRBV11-1 to TRBJ2-7; TRBD2 agrees at 7 bases. Germline trimming cut 5 bases from V and 6 bases from J; bases unmatched to any gene: 13. The CDR3 consists of 15 residues. Germline V CDR1 and CDR2: SGHAT, FQDESV (reference sequence). CDR3 in DNA: TGTGCCAGCAGCAGCAATTTGGGAGGGATCCGCGAGCAGTACTTC. Amino acid sequence: CASSSNLGGIREQYF.

V gene TRBV6-1 combines with J gene TRBJ2-7, with 8 bases that match TRBD1. The J segment lost 2 bases and the V segment lost 3 bases, leaving 0 bases of the junction unmatched. This CDR3 comprises 13 residues. Germline V CDR1 and CDR2: MNHNS, SASEGT. The CDR3 region has the DNA TGTGCCAGCAGTGAGACAGGGGCCTACGAGCAGTACTTC. Translated: CASSETGAYEQYF.

The V gene is TRBV7-3, the J gene TRBJ2-1; 9 bases fit TRBD2. The CDR3 totals 15 residues. The germline V gene has CDR1 SGHTA and CDR2 FQGTGA. Trimming removed 5 bases from V and 2 bases from J; junction bases left unmatched: 4. The CDR3 loop reads CASSISGSAYNEQFF. The DNA for the CDR3 is TGTGCCAGCAGCATTAGCGGGAGTGCCTACAATGAGCAGTTCTTC.

This rearrangement joins TRBV6-6 to TRBJ1-1; TRBD1 might be the D (5 bases). The germline gives CDR1 MNHNY, CDR2 SVGAGI (reference sequence). The CDR3 is made up of 13 amino acids. The V and J ends lost 7 bases and 7 bases respectively, with 16 bases between them. The CDR3 loop is CASNLQVNDEAFF. For the CDR3, the DNA is TGTGCCAGCAACCTACAGGTAAACGATGAAGCTTTCTTT.

The V gene is TRBV11-2, the J gene TRBJ1-1; D remains ambiguous. Trimming removed 5 bases at V and 4 bases at J, with 14 bases between. There are 14 residues in the CDR3. Germline-derived CDR1 and CDR2 are SGHAT and FQNNGV. As DNA, the CDR3 is TGTGCCAGCAGCCCAACCGGTCATCGCACTGAAGCTTTCTTT. It is translated as CASSPTGHRTEAFF.

In nucleotides, the CDR3 is TGTGCCAGCAGCTTGAACAGGCGACCCTACGAGCAGTACTTC. Amino acids: CASSLNRRPYEQYF. The chain carries TRBV5-6 and TRBJ2-7; TRBD1 is a possible D gene (5 bases). V lost 1 base and J lost 2, with 10 bases in between. CDR1 is SGHDT, CDR2 YYEEEE, per germline. The CDR3 contains 14 residues.

The chain couples TRBV27 to TRBJ2-7, with a weak D call TRBD2 (7 bases). From germline, CDR1 is MNHEY and CDR2 SMNVEV (reference sequence). The CDR3 has 14 amino acids. V lost 4 bases to trimming and J lost 0 bases, with 10 bases between them. The CDR3 DNA reads as TGTGCCAGCAGTTGGGGGGGCAGCTCCTACGAGCAGTACTTC. Translating gives CASSWGGSSYEQYF.

The chain combines TRBV19 with TRBJ1-5; 7 nucleotides match TRBD1. The length of the CDR3 is 15 residues. Germline V gene sequence: CDR1 LNHDA, CDR2 SQIVND (reference sequence). V dropped 5 bases and J dropped 1; count of bases not matched to a gene: 5. CDR3 sequence (DNA): TGTGCCAGTAGTCGAGGGGGCGGGAGCAATCAGCCCCAGCATTTT. Encoded protein: CASSRGGGSNQPQHF.

The chain links TRBV6-6 to TRBJ2-5; 7 bases agree with TRBD1. Germline V gene sequence: CDR1 MNHNY, CDR2 SVGAGI (reference sequence). Trimming cost V 10 bases and J 5 bases; bases outside gene matches: 16. There are 15 residues in the CDR3. In nucleotides, the CDR3 is TGTGCCACTACACGGGGCAGGGGGTGGAAGGAGACCCAGTACTTC. It is translated as CATTRGRGWKETQYF.

The V and J genes are TRBV5-4 and TRBJ2-7; D might be TRBD1 (6 bases). This CDR3 comprises 16 residues. CDR1 SGHNT and CDR2 YYREEE come from the germline V gene (reference sequence). The ends were cut back, 2 bases at V and 1 base at J, with 16 bases in the middle. The CDR3 reads CASSLIGTGYSYEQYF. CDR3 bases: TGTGCCAGCAGCTTAATCGGAACAGGGTATTCCTACGAGCAGTACTTC.

The chain combines TRBV7-9 with TRBJ2-7; 7 nucleotides agree with TRBD1. The CDR3 is made up of 16 amino acids. Trimming took 5 bases from V and 2 from J; bases not matched to a gene: 12. The germline gives CDR1 SEHNR, CDR2 FQNEAQ (reference sequence). CDR3 loop: CASSPATGRQPYEQYF. CDR3 in DNA: TGTGCCAGCAGCCCAGCGACAGGGCGACAACCCTACGAGCAGTACTTC.

The rearrangement uses TRBV28 and TRBJ1-1; D not certain. The V gene lost 3 bases and the J gene lost 1 base, with 9 bases spanning the gap. The CDR3 is made up of 14 amino acids. In germline, CDR1 is MDHEN, CDR2 SYDVKM. This CDR3 reads CASSFATPNTEAFF. CDR3 nucleotide sequence: TGTGCCAGCAGTTTCGCCACACCGAACACTGAAGCTTTCTTT.

V and J are TRBV7-2 and TRBJ2-7; 9 nucleotides match TRBD1. Germline V gives CDR1 SGHTA, CDR2 FQGNSA. The CDR3 runs to 13 residues. Trimming cost V 8 bases and J 3 bases; bases outside gene matches: 5. CDR3 amino acids: CASGRQGGYEQYF. The CDR3 nucleotides are TGTGCCAGCGGCAGACAGGGGGGCTACGAGCAGTACTTC.

The J gene is TRBJ2-2, the V gene TRBV29-1; D call uncertain. CDR1 SQVTM and CDR2 ANQGSEA come from the germline V gene. Trimming cost V 4 bases and J 1 base, with 7 bases left between them. The CDR3 totals 13 residues. In DNA form, the CDR3 reads TGCAGCGTTGGGCTGATGAACACCGGGGAGCTGTTTTTT. Its protein is CSVGLMNTGELFF.

There are a few counts of this clone. The V gene is TRBV5-1, the J gene TRBJ2-3; 8 nucleotides line up with TRBD2. The CDR3 runs to 16 residues. J lost 4 bases, V lost 4 bases, and 11 bases had no gene match. Germline V gene lookup returns CDR1 SGHRS and CDR2 YFSETQ. Here the CDR3 reads CASSPSQSGGADTQYF. The CDR3 region has the DNA TGCGCCAGCAGCCCAAGTCAGTCGGGGGGGGCAGATACGCAGTATTTT.

CDR3 sequence: CASRRGDRTNYGYTF. CDR3 DNA: TGTGCCAGCAGAAGAGGGGACAGAACTAACTATGGCTACACCTTC. V usage is TRBV6-4 and J usage is TRBJ1-2; TRBD1 aligns across 7 bases. Germline lookup yields CDR1 MRHNA and CDR2 SNTAGT. Trimming took 6 bases from V and 0 from J; bases not matched to a gene: 7. This CDR3 has 15 residues.

The rearrangement uses TRBV5-8 and TRBJ1-5, with 7 bases aligning to TRBD1. The CDR3 runs 17 residues. CDR1 is SGHTS, CDR2 YDEGEE, per germline. Trimming took 0 bases from V and 2 from J; bases not matched to a gene: 8. CDR3 sequence reads: CASSLVGGGAGNQPQHF. CDR3 coding DNA: TGTGCCAGCAGCTTGGTAGGAGGGGGCGCTGGCAATCAGCCCCAGCATTTT.